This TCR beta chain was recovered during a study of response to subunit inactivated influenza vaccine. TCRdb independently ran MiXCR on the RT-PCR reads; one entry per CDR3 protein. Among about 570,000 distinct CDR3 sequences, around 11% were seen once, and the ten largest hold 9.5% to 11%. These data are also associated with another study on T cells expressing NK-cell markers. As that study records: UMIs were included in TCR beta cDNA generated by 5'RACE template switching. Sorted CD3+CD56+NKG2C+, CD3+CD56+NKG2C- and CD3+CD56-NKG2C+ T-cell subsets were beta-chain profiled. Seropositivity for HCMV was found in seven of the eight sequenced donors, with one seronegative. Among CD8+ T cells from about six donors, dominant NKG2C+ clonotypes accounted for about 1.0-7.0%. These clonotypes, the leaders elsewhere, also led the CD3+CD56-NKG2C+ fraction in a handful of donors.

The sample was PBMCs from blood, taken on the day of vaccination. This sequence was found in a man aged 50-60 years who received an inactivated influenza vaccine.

The CDR3 DNA follows: TGTGCCAGCAGCCGGTATGACTACAATGAGCAGTTCTTC. This gives the protein CASSRYDYNEQFF. The chain employs TRBV3-1 and TRBJ2-1, with unresolved D. The length of the CDR3 is 13 residues. The ends were cut back, 4 bases at V and 3 bases at J, with 7 bases in the middle. Germline V CDR1 and CDR2: LGHDT, YNNKEL (reference sequence).